This TCR beta chain is from a study of human T cells and chemical hapten exposure (dated by TCRdb to the early 2020s). Broadly, across the study: For sensitization, 2% DPC in acetone was applied to a roughly 2 cm by roughly 2 cm area of upper inner arm skin. Throughout the study period of 20 to 30 weeks, patients also received therapeutic DPC doses to the scalp every week. Patch testing was done on the upper back using Finn chambers containing 0.01% DPC, and results were scored after 6 days according to International Contact Dermatitis Research Group standards. The mostly female patient cohort included alopecia areata with under or over 50% scalp involvement, alopecia totalis and alopecia universalis. Libraries were combined into a pool for sequencing, and differences in TCR yield between samples came mainly from small differences in library volumes within the pool. The study tracked peripheral blood TCR repertoire changes in vivo during primary and secondary sensitization to the hapten diphenylcyclopropenone (DPC) in alopecia patients. Blood was sampled from patients pre-sensitization (week 0) and at 2, 6 and about 24 weeks after DPC sensitization. Blood for TCR sequencing was provided by twenty-nine alopecia patients at one to four time points (pre-sensitization, 2, 6 and 24 weeks). The study at large found these results: Because all patients had alopecia, a presumed autoimmune disease, the immune response of the patients might differ from that of healthy individuals. Significantly more large CDR3 similarity clusters were formed by expanded TCRs than by pre-sensitization or healthy control sets, consistent with antigen-driven responses. DPC sensitization did not change how many TCRs were above 1 in 1000 frequency, and no evidence was found of alterations in global repertoire structure. Patch test score correlated positively with the number of PT1 expanded TCRs, reaching significance at thresholds 8, 16 and 32 but not at 4. After repeated subsampling, changes were observed in the strength of the expansion versus patch-test correlation and in the threshold at which the correlation became significant.

This clonotype was seen only a few times. No cognate antigen has been identified for it. Nothing much larger sits one base from this clone, and base qualities are not available. In the paper's terms, the time point label means: patch test 1, 2 weeks after DPC sensitization. This sample's treatment or condition label indicates: therapeutic diphenylcyclopropenone sensitization with weekly scalp DPC. Blood at each patch-test visit was drawn before the patch test was applied. Eligible patients were aged 18 to 70, diagnosed with alopecia, deemed suitable for DPC therapy, and excluded if pregnant. Total RNA was extracted from unfractionated whole blood that had been collected in Tempus Blood RNA tubes. The library was generated by RACE. Sequencing instrument: NextSeq 500. Library preparation attached unique molecular identifiers to individual cDNA molecules for quantitative, reproducible TCR counting. Each blood RNA sample was used to sequence both TCR alpha and TCR beta chains. On the study's bioinformatics: Samples had a median of roughly 98,000 TCRs, with a range from about 23,224 to 750,000. V, J and CDR3 annotation of the TCR reads was performed with the Decombinator software suite. For the PS versus PT1 abundance plots, all samples were subsampled to the same number of TCRs (28,000). Expanded TCRs were defined as absent before sensitization and observed at least eight times at the 2-week time point. Using fastp at Q25 and MiXCR, TCRdb reprocessed the public reads and kept productive beta chains. Identical CDR3 proteins give one entry, which carries the most common genes and DNA. TCRdb's processing, not the authors', yielded these V and J calls. The sample data list about 380,000 distinct CDR3 sequences, and roughly 4.8% of these were observed just once. The ten largest clones take up under 3% of the sample.

V was cut back by 0 bases and J by 5 bases, leaving a gap of 5 bases between them. From its cysteine to its phenylalanine, the CDR3 spans 13 amino acids. Of the read, only the CDR3 DNA is kept; its 39 bases are in frame from base 1. CDR1 SGHAT and CDR2 FQNNGV were looked up in the germline V gene. This clonotype was sampled from a woman aged 45-65 years with alopecia areata. Some clones in this sample may be carry-over from other donors' samples. Here the sequenced sample was whole blood, taken in connection with sensitization to the hapten diphenylcyclopropenone (DPC). The sequence is built from TRBV11-2 and TRBJ2-1; the D gene lacks a confident call. CDR3 sequence: CASSLEQNNEQFF. The DNA is TGTGCCAGCAGCTTAGAACAGAACAATGAGCAGTTCTTC. The full variable domain, completed from the reference TRBV11-2 and TRBJ2-1 proteins outside the CDR3, reads EAGVAQSPRYKIIEKRQSVAFWCNPISGHATLYWYQQILGQGPKLLIQFQNNGVVDDSQLPKDRFSAERLKGVDSTLKIQPAKLEDSAVYLCASSLEQNNEQFFGPGTRLTVL.